These 10 T cell receptor beta chains were all obtained from the same sample, sequenced in a study of blood T cell repertoires in COVID-19. Repertoires were generated with immunoSEQ multiplex PCR, while TCRdb's copy carries only in-frame clones and drops some. The sample has roughly 51,000 clones, about 89% seen once. Material: peripheral blood. Receptor source: a woman aged 60-75 years with active or convalescent COVID-19.

The rearrangement links TRBV30 to TRBJ1-6; TRBD1 agrees at 8 bases. Germline CDR1 GTSNPN, CDR2 SVGIG (reference sequence). Trimming removed 5 bases from V and 9 bases from J; junction bases left unmatched: 6. The CDR3 extends over 13 amino acids. The CDR3 loop is CAWEQGGGSPLHF. CDR3 DNA sequence: TGTGCCTGGGAACAGGGGGGCGGTTCACCCCTCCACTTT.

This rearrangement joins TRBV20-1 to TRBJ1-2, with TRBD1 matching 7 bases. With V trimmed by 6 bases and J by 7 bases, 2 bases remained unmatched. Per germline, CDR1 DFQATT and CDR2 SNEGSKA (reference sequence). The CDR3 totals 10 residues. The CDR3 nucleotides are TGCAGTGCGGGGACAGTTGGCTACACCTTC. As protein: CSAGTVGYTF.

The sample holds a few counts of this clone. The genes are TRBV6-6 and TRBJ1-5; tentatively, D is TRBD1 (6 bases). CDR1 and CDR2 from the germline V gene are MNHNY and SVGAGI (reference sequence). The length of the CDR3 is 13 residues. Trimming cost V 7 bases and J 1 base, with 8 bases left between them. The CDR3 is CASIQGSNQPQHF. CDR3 nucleotide sequence: TGTGCCAGCATCCAGGGGAGCAATCAGCCCCAGCATTTT.

The chain couples TRBV24-1 to TRBJ2-5, with D possibly matching TRBD2 (6 bases). Germline-derived CDR1 and CDR2 are KGHDR and SFDVKD. The CDR3 loop spans 15 amino acids. V dropped 5 bases and J dropped 2 bases, with 14 bases sitting between them. The CDR3 DNA sequence: TGTGCCACCAGTGGGGAGGAGCGGGCTCAAGAGACCCAGTACTTC. Protein sequence: CATSGEERAQETQYF.

The gene calls are TRBV24-1 and TRBJ2-1; 8 bases fit TRBD2. V was pared by 5 bases and J by 9 bases, with 14 bases of the junction left unmatched. This CDR3 has 16 amino acids. Per germline, CDR1 KGHDR and CDR2 SFDVKD. CDR3 loop: CATSGAGTSEGSEQFF. Written as DNA, the CDR3 is TGTGCCACCAGTGGAGCCGGGACTAGTGAGGGGAGTGAGCAGTTCTTC.

J is TRBJ2-7 and V is TRBV30; TRBD2 matches at 8 bases. The CDR3 consists of 15 residues. The V segment lost 7 bases and the J segment 3 bases; nucleotides outside the gene matches: 14. Germline CDR1 reads GTSNPN; CDR2 reads SVGIG (reference sequence). This chain's CDR3 is CASTRGGGPGYEQYF. CDR3 DNA sequence: TGTGCCTCAACCCGGGGGGGAGGGCCGGGCTACGAGCAGTACTTC. Variable domain in full (rest from reference TRBV30 and TRBJ2-7): SQTIHQWPATLVQPVGSPLSLECTVEGTSNPNLYWYRQAAGRGLQLLFYSVGIGQISSEVPQNLSASRPQDRQFILSSKKLLLSDSGFYLCASTRGGGPGYEQYFGPGTRLTVT.

The chain employs TRBV7-6 and TRBJ2-1; 9 bases match TRBD1. Per germline, CDR1 SGHVS and CDR2 FNYEAQ. Trimming cost V 5 bases and J 8 bases; bases outside gene matches: 7. This CDR3 has 14 residues. This CDR3 is CASSHGTGTHEQFF. The CDR3 region has the DNA TGTGCCAGCAGCCATGGGACAGGGACACATGAGCAGTTCTTC.

The chain combines TRBV7-9 with TRBJ1-1; 7 bases line up with TRBD1. With 5 bases clipped from V and 3 bases from J, the junction kept 6 bases outside the gene matches. This CDR3 spans 14 amino acids. The germline gives CDR1 SEHNR, CDR2 FQNEAQ (reference sequence). The CDR3 spells CASSRQGEDTEAFF. The CDR3 nucleotides are TGTGCCAGCAGCAGACAGGGTGAAGACACTGAAGCTTTCTTT.

V gene TRBV5-1 combines with J gene TRBJ2-7, with TRBD1 matching over 8 bases. V lost 1 base and J lost 5; bases outside the gene matches: 8. The length of the CDR3 is 15 residues. In germline, CDR1 is SGHRS, CDR2 YFSETQ. The CDR3 DNA reads TGCGCCAGCAGCTTGAGGGCGGACAGGGCTCACGAGCAGTACTTC. It translates to CASSLRADRAHEQYF. The full variable domain, in which reference TRBV5-1 and TRBJ2-7 provide the parts outside the CDR3, is KAGVTQTPRYLIKTRGQQVTLSCSPISGHRSVSWYQQTPGQGLQFLFEYFSETQRNKGNFPGRFSGRQFSNSRSEMNVSTLELGDSALYLCASSLRADRAHEQYFGPGTRLTVT.

The V call is TRBV6-5, the J call TRBJ2-1; TRBD2 aligns across 9 bases. J gave up 4 bases and V 7 bases, and 2 bases lay outside the gene matches. The length of the CDR3 is 13 residues. CDR1 is MNHEY, CDR2 SVGAGI, per germline. The CDR3 region has the DNA TGTGCCAGCAAAACTAGCGGGTACAATGAGCAGTTCTTC. Translated: CASKTSGYNEQFF.